Here is one T cell receptor (beta chain) with its context. Its target is unknown. The CDR3 contains 15 residues. The trim removed 8 bases at V and 5 bases at J, leaving 7 bases unmatched. Per the germline V gene, CDR1 is MGHDK and CDR2 is SYGVNS. The sample originates from a study of cytomegalovirus exposure and HLA in healthy donors. Study-level findings and limits: Analysis was carried out at a later point, and it linked a missense DCLRE1C variant to TCR beta V- and J-gene trimming. Cytomegalovirus association was listed for 150 to 200 TCR beta chains.

It was with 60 Vbeta and 13 Jbeta primers that the PCR ran. The protocol was immunoSEQ multiplex PCR, while the TCRdb copy is restricted to in-frame clones and leaves out a portion. Its clone listing holds some 130,000 clones. The chain recombines TRBV25-1 with TRBJ2-7; 15 positions match TRBD2. The receptor was derived from a man aged 18 to 35 in good health and CMV-seronegative. Sequencing was carried out using PBMCs. The DNA of the CDR3 is TGTGCCAGCGGGACTAGCGGGAGGACGATTAACGAGCAGTACTTC. Its protein product is CASGTSGRTINEQYF.